The subject of this entry is one T cell receptor (beta chain). The antigen is not known. The data derive from a study of cytomegalovirus exposure and HLA in healthy donors. General study results and limits: An analysis done earlier found most TCR beta V segments productive about 87% or about 30% of the time.

The PCR had 60 Vbeta and 13 Jbeta primers. TCRdb keeps only in-frame clones here, not all; method: immunoSEQ multiplex PCR. Here the sample spans tens of thousands of clones, around 84% being singletons. Unmatched junction bases numbered 3, after V lost 5 bases and J lost 10 bases. The CDR3 runs to 12 residues. Germline loops: CDR1 SGHAT, CDR2 FQNNGV. The chain employs TRBV11-2 and TRBJ2-1, with 9 bases matching TRBD2. This TCR came from a male donor in good health and CMV-seronegative. Sequenced sample: PBMCs. CDR3 sequence (DNA): TGTGCCAGCAGCACAAGCGGGGGGGAGCAGTTCTTC. It codes for CASSTSGGEQFF. Full variable domain (rest looked up from reference TRBV11-2 and TRBJ2-1): EAGVAQSPRYKIIEKRQSVAFWCNPISGHATLYWYQQILGQGPKLLIQFQNNGVVDDSQLPKDRFSAERLKGVDSTLKIQPAKLEDSAVYLCASSTSGGEQFFGPGTRLTVL.